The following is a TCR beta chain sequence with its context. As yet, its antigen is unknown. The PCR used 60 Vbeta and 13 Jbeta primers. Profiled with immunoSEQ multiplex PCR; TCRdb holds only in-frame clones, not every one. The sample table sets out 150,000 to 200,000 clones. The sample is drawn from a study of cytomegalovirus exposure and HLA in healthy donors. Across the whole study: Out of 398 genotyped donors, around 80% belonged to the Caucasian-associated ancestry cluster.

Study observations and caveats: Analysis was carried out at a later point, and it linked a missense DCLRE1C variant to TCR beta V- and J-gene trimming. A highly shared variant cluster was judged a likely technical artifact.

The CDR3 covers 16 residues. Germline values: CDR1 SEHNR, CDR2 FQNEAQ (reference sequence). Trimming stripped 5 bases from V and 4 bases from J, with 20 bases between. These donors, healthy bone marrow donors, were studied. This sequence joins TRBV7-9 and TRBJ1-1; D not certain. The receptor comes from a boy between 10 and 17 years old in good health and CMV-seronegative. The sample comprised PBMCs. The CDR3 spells CASSPVGSGRATEAFF. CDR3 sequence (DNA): TGTGCCAGCAGCCCGGTCGGGAGCGGGCGGGCCACTGAAGCTTTCTTT. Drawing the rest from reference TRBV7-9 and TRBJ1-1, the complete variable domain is DTGVSQNPRHKITKRGQNVTFRCDPISEHNRLYWYRQTLGQGPEFLTYFQNEAQLEKSRLLSDRFSAERPKGSFSTLEIQRTEQGDSAMYLCASSPVGSGRATEAFFGQGTRLTVV.